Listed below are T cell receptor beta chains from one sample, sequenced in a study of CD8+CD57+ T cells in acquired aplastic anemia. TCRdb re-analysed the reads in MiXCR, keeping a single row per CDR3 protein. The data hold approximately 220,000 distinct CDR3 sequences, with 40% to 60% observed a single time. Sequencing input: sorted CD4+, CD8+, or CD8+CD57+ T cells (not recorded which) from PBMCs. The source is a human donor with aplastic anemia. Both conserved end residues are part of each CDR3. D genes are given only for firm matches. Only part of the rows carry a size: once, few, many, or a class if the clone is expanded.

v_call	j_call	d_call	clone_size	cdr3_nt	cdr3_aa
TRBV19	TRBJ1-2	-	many	TGTGCCAGTAGTATAACCCTAACAGGGAACTATGGCTACACCTTC	CASSITLTGNYGYTF
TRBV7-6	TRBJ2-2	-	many	TGTGCCAAGGCAGGGGTAACCGGGGAGCTGTTTTTT	CAKAGVTGELFF
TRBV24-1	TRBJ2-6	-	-	TGTGCCACCAGTGATCCAGGGACCGGGGCCAACGTCCTGACTTTC	CATSDPGTGANVLTF
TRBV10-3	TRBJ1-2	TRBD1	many	TGTGCCATCAGGGGGGACAGGTCGTATGGCTACACCTTC	CAIRGDRSYGYTF
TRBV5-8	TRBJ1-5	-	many	TGTGCCAGCAGCCCTAAGGGGGGCGAATCGGTCCGTCAGCCCCAGCATTTT	CASSPKGGESVRQPQHF
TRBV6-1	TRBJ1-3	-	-	TGTGCCAGCACGGGGCCGGGACTCAACTCTGGAAACACCATATATTTT	CASTGPGLNSGNTIYF
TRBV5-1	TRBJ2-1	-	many	TGCGCCAGCGCAACCTCGGGACATACCTACAATGAGCAGTTCTTC	CASATSGHTYNEQFF
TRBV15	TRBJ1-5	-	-	TGTGCCACCAGCATCCTCCCATTCAGCAATCAGCCCCAGCATTTT	CATSILPFSNQPQHF
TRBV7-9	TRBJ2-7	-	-	TGTGCCAGCAGCTTAGGACCGAACTACGAGCAGTACTTC	CASSLGPNYEQYF
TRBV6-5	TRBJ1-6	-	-	TGTGCCGGCAGTTACCGGGCAGGAATGTATTCACCCCTCCACTTT	CAGSYRAGMYSPLHF
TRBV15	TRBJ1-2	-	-	TGTGCCACCAGCAGAGATCAAACAGGGTACGGCTACACCTTC	CATSRDQTGYGYTF
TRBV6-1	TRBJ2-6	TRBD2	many	TGTGCCAGCAGTGCCTTGGGACTAGCGGGGGCCGGGGCCAACGTCCTGACTTTC	CASSALGLAGAGANVLTF
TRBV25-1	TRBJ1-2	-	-	TGTGCCAGCAGTTCCCTAACAGGGAGGCGACATGGCTACACCTTC	CASSSLTGRRHGYTF
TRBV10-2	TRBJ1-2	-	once	-	CASTNQTSMYLCASSLNYGYTF
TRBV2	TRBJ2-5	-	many	TGTGCCAGCAGAGGGAATGAGGAGACCCAGTACTTC	CASRGNEETQYF
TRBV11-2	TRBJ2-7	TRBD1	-	TGTGCCAGCAGCTCCTGGGGGACAGTAGCAACCTACGAGCAGTACTTC	CASSSWGTVATYEQYF
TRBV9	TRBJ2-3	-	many	TGTGCCAGCAGCGTAGCCCAGGGTAAGGGCACAGATACGCAGTATTTT	CASSVAQGKGTDTQYF
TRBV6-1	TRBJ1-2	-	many	TGTGCCAGCAGTGAAGGGCCGCTGGGCTATGGCTACACCTTC	CASSEGPLGYGYTF
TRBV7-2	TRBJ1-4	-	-	TGTGCCAGCAGTGAATGGGACAAAAGTGGAAAACTGTTTTTT	CASSEWDKSGKLFF
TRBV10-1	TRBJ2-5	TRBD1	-	TGCGCCAGCCCAATGACAGGGCAAGAGACCCAGTACTTC	CASPMTGQETQYF
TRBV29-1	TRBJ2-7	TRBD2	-	TGCAGCGTTGGCATGCTGGGAGGGACGCTCGAGCAGTACTTC	CSVGMLGGTLEQYF
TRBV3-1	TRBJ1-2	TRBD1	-	TGTGCCAGCAGCCTACGGGACAGAATTTTCCCACGGGGCTACACCTTC	CASSLRDRIFPRGYTF
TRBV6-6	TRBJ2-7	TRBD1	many	TGTGCCAGCTCGTATCTTTTCGGGACAGGAGACTACGAGCAGTACTTC	CASSYLFGTGDYEQYF
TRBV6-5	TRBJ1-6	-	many	TGTGCCAGCAGTTACTCTACAAGAATTGGCAATTCACCCCTCCACTTT	CASSYSTRIGNSPLHF
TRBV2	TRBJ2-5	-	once	TGTGCCAGCAGTGGTCTAGAAGTTCCAGTCTTC	CASSGLEVPVF
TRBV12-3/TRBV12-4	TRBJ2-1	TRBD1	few	TGTGCCAGCAGTCGGACAGGGGGTTACAATGAGCAGTTCTTC	CASSRTGGYNEQFF
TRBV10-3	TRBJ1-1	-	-	TGTGCCATCAGTGGGGGGCTATTGAACACTGAAGCTTTCTTT	CAISGGLLNTEAFF
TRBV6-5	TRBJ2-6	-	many	TGTGCCAGCAGACCGGGACACACTTCTGGGGCCAACGTCCTGACTTTC	CASRPGHTSGANVLTF
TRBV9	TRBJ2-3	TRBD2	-	TGTGCCAGCAGCGGAGGAGGGACTAGCGGGCTTACAGATACGCAGTATTTT	CASSGGGTSGLTDTQYF
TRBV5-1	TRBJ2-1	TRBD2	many	TGCGCCAGCAGCTTGGTGCGGGGGTTAAACAATGAGCAGTTCTTC	CASSLVRGLNNEQFF
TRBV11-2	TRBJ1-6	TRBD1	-	TGTGCCAGCAGCCTCAACGGACAGGGGGCGAATTCACCCCTCCACTTT	CASSLNGQGANSPLHF
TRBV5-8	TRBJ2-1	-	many	TGTGCCAGCAGCCCCAAATCACCCGGCTCCACCTACAATGAGCAGTTCTTC	CASSPKSPGSTYNEQFF
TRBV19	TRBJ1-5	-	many	TGTGCCAGTAGTATTCGGGACATCAATCAGCCCCAGCATTTT	CASSIRDINQPQHF
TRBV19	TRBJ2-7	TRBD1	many	TGTGCCAGTAGTATCTCGGGACAGGCGGGGATCTACGAGCAGTACTTC	CASSISGQAGIYEQYF
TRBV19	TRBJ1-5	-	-	TGTGCCAGTAGTACCTTACAGGGCCAAAGCAATCAGCCCCAGCATTTT	CASSTLQGQSNQPQHF
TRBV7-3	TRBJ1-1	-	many	TGTGCCAGCAGCTTATCAAGGGATACTGAAGCTTTCTTT	CASSLSRDTEAFF
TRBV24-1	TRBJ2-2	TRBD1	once	TGTGCCACCAGTGATCGAGACAGGGGCGACACCGGGGAGCCGTTTTTT	CATSDRDRGDTGEPFF
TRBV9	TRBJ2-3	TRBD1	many	TGTGCCAGCAGCGTTTGGACAGGGGCTAGCACAGATACGCAGTATTTT	CASSVWTGASTDTQYF
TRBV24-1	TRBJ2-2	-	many	TGTGCCACCAGTGCCAGGGCCACCGGGGAGCTGTTTTTT	CATSARATGELFF
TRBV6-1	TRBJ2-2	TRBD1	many	TGTGCCAGCAGTGAGGGACAGGGTTTGACCGGGGAGCTGTTTTTT	CASSEGQGLTGELFF
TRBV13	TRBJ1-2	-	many	TGTGCCAGCAGCTTAGTTCGTACCGTGCAGATCTATGGCTACACCTTC	CASSLVRTVQIYGYTF
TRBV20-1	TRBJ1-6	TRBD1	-	TGCAGTGCCCCGGACAGGGGCAACAATTCACCCCTCCACTTT	CSAPDRGNNSPLHF